These 22 T cell receptor beta chains originate from one sample sequenced in a study of cytomegalovirus exposure and HLA in healthy donors. Sequencing was performed with immunoSEQ multiplex PCR; in TCRdb, only in-frame clones are kept and a portion is missing. In the table there are more than 85,000 clones, 89% of which are singletons. The sequenced sample consisted of PBMCs. These receptors all come from a woman aged 18-29 years in good health and CMV-seronegative.

This chain uses TRBV5-4 with TRBJ1-1; 7 positions match TRBD1. J lost 11 bases, V lost 0 bases, and 7 bases had no gene match. The germline gives CDR1 SGHNT, CDR2 YYREEE (reference sequence). The CDR3 contains 13 residues. This CDR3 reads CASSLAAGTEAFF. The CDR3 bases are TGTGCCAGCAGCTTGGCCGCAGGGACAGAGGCTTTCTTT.

The V and J genes are TRBV2 and TRBJ1-5; 12 nucleotides line up with TRBD1. V trimming: 5 bases; J trimming: 1 base; junction bases outside the gene matches: 9. Germline CDR1 and CDR2: SNHLY and FYNNEI. This CDR3 is built from 18 residues. CDR3 residues: CASSRPGQGARSNQPQHF. The CDR3 DNA sequence: TGTGCCAGCAGTCGTCCGGGACAGGGGGCGCGGAGCAATCAGCCCCAGCATTTT. Filled out from reference TRBV2 and TRBJ1-5, the complete variable domain reads EPEVTQTPSHQVTQMGQEVILRCVPISNHLYFYWYRQILGQKVEFLVSFYNNEISEKSEIFDDQFSVERPDGSNFTLKIRSTKLEDSAMYFCASSRPGQGARSNQPQHFGDGTRLSIL.

The chain joins TRBV7-9 to TRBJ1-4, with D unclear. The V gene's germline CDR1 is SEHNR and CDR2 FQNEAQ (reference sequence). Trimming took off 7 bases at V and 0 bases at J, with 9 bases between the two ends. The CDR3 consists of 14 residues. The CDR3 DNA follows: TGTGCCAGCACCCCGGGTGCAACTAATGAAAAACTGTTTTTT. As protein: CASTPGATNEKLFF.

The CDR3 spells CASSEFTGTSASNEQFF. The CDR3 DNA is TGCGCCAGCAGTGAGTTTACCGGGACTAGCGCCTCCAATGAGCAGTTCTTC. This rearrangement joins TRBV10-1 to TRBJ2-1; the match to TRBD2 covers 10 bases. This CDR3 spans 17 amino acids. Trimming removed 1 base from V and 6 bases from J; junction bases left unmatched: 9. Per the germline V gene, CDR1 is WNHNN and CDR2 is SYGVQD (reference sequence).

This chain uses TRBV4-1 with TRBJ2-7; 9 positions match TRBD1. The CDR3 consists of 13 residues. V dropped 6 bases and J dropped 3; count of bases not matched to a gene: 3. CDR1 and CDR2 (germline): MGHRA, YSYEKL. CDR3 residues: CASRGTGSYEQYF. As DNA, the CDR3 is TGCGCCAGCAGAGGGACAGGGAGCTACGAGCAGTACTTC.

The CDR3 DNA reads as TGTGCCTGGAGTGGCAACTTGGAGCAGTTCTTC. Protein sequence: CAWSGNLEQFF. The chain employs TRBV30 and TRBJ2-1; no clear D gene. The CDR3 extends over 11 amino acids. Germline V gene sequence: CDR1 GTSNPN, CDR2 SVGIG (reference sequence). Trimming removed 1 base from V and 10 bases from J, with 8 bases in between.

This rearrangement joins TRBV6-1 to TRBJ1-3; tentatively, D is TRBD1 (5 bases). The CDR3 loop spans 15 amino acids. V was pared by 4 bases and J by 6 bases, with 16 bases between. CDR1 MNHNS and CDR2 SASEGT come from the germline V gene. DNA for the CDR3: TGTGCCAGCAGTGCCGAGCGGGGCTTAAAAAACACCATATATTTT. Protein product: CASSAERGLKNTIYF.

The CDR3 DNA sequence: TGTGCCAGCAGTCTAGCGGGAGAGGGAGATACGCAGTATTTT. Its translation is CASSLAGEGDTQYF. V is TRBV7-9 and J is TRBJ2-3; 10 bases are shared with TRBD2. The J segment lost 5 bases and the V segment lost 6 bases, leaving 5 bases of the junction unmatched. The CDR3 length is 14 residues. Germline assignment: CDR1 SEHNR and CDR2 FQNEAQ (reference sequence).

The chain carries TRBV28 and TRBJ1-2; no firm D call. This CDR3 region has 14 residues. From germline, CDR1 is MDHEN and CDR2 SYDVKM. Trimming cost V 5 bases and J 4 bases, with 14 bases left between them. CDR3 protein: CASSVGLGGYGYTF. The CDR3 DNA sequence: TGTGCCAGCAGTGTCGGACTCGGAGGCTATGGCTACACCTTC.

The CDR3 bases are TGTGCCAGTAGTGATACAGGGATCCGGAACACTGAAGCTTTCTTT. This translates into CASSDTGIRNTEAFF. The chain carries TRBV19 and TRBJ1-1, with a weak D call TRBD1 (6 bases). CDR1 and CDR2 from the germline V gene are LNHDA and SQIVND (reference sequence). The V end was cut by 5 bases, the J end by 1 base, with 14 bases between. The CDR3 is 15 residues long.

The rearrangement joins TRBV28 to TRBJ1-1, with D unresolved. CDR3 length equals 14 residues. From germline, CDR1 is MDHEN and CDR2 SYDVKM. The V gene lost 5 bases and the J gene lost 6 bases, with 16 bases spanning the gap. As DNA, the CDR3 is TGTGCCAGCAGTCTCAAACGATCGGGATCTGAAGCTTTCTTT. It encodes CASSLKRSGSEAFF.

The V call is TRBV28, the J call TRBJ1-2; tentatively, D is TRBD1 (6 bases). Trimming pared 1 base from V and 1 base from J, leaving 13 bases between. CDR1 is MDHEN and CDR2 is SYDVKM in the germline V gene. The CDR3 loop spans 16 amino acids. The CDR3, as DNA: TGTGCCAGCAGTTTATATCAGGGGTTGGATAACTATGGCTACACCTTC. Residues: CASSLYQGLDNYGYTF.

As DNA, the CDR3 is TGTGCCAGCAGTGCAGGCAGAAACTACAATGAGCAGTTCTTC. Translating it yields CASSAGRNYNEQFF. V gene TRBV6-4 combines with J gene TRBJ2-1, with D unresolved. This CDR3 has 14 residues. With 4 bases removed from V and 3 bases from J, the gap between germline ends came to 10 bases. The germline V gene encodes CDR1 MRHNA and CDR2 SNTAGT.

The rearrangement uses TRBV6-6 and TRBJ2-5; D is unclear. The CDR3 contains 13 residues. Trimming left V 4 bases short and J 5 bases short, with 11 bases between. Germline CDR1 reads MNHNY; CDR2 reads SVGAGI (reference sequence). Here the CDR3 reads CASSFHSGETQYF. CDR3 nucleotide sequence: TGTGCCAGCAGTTTCCACAGTGGGGAGACCCAGTACTTC.

The rearrangement uses TRBV7-2 and TRBJ1-2; a weak D match, TRBD1 (6 bases). This CDR3 contains 16 residues. V was cut by 0 bases and J by 4 bases, with 15 bases left in between. CDR1 is SGHTA and CDR2 is FQGNSA in the germline V gene. The CDR3 reads CASSLARRGGGYGYTF. The CDR3 nucleotides read TGTGCCAGCAGCTTAGCGCGGCGGGGAGGGGGCTATGGCTACACCTTC.

V usage is TRBV27 and J usage is TRBJ2-1; 10 bases are a match to TRBD1. Germline V gene lookup returns CDR1 MNHEY and CDR2 SMNVEV (reference sequence). The CDR3 length is 13 residues. V was clipped by 7 bases and J by 12 bases; unmatched bases: 9. The CDR3 coding sequence is TGTGCCAGCAACTCGGGACAGGGGATGGGGCAGTTCTTC. Translation gives CASNSGQGMGQFF.

This clone was counted a few times. The chain has TRBV7-8 and TRBJ2-2; no reliable D call. Germline CDR1 SGHVS, CDR2 FQNEAQ. CDR3 size: 14 residues. V dropped 5 bases and J dropped 2 bases, with 9 bases sitting between them. CDR3 loop: CASSRTYNTGELFF. In DNA form, the CDR3 reads TGTGCCAGCAGCAGAACTTATAACACCGGGGAGCTGTTTTTT.

The CDR3 DNA is TGTGCCAGCAGTTACTCGGGACACGTGGACGAGCAGTACTTC. Translating it yields CASSYSGHVDEQYF. This chain joins TRBV6-5 and TRBJ2-7; D may be TRBD1 (6 bases). With 0 bases removed from V and 5 bases from J, the gap between germline ends came to 11 bases. This CDR3 spans 14 amino acids. Looked up from germline, CDR1 is MNHEY and CDR2 is SVGAGI.

This chain connects TRBV30 to TRBJ1-1; D unresolved. Trimming took off 3 bases at V and 0 bases at J, with 11 bases between the two ends. This CDR3 has 14 residues. Germline CDR1 GTSNPN, CDR2 SVGIG (reference sequence). The CDR3 DNA reads TGTGCCTGGAGCTCTATAGCCATGAACACTGAAGCTTTCTTT. Translation: CAWSSIAMNTEAFF. The whole variable domain, remainder taken from reference TRBV30 and TRBJ1-1, is SQTIHQWPATLVQPVGSPLSLECTVEGTSNPNLYWYRQAAGRGLQLLFYSVGIGQISSEVPQNLSASRPQDRQFILSSKKLLLSDSGFYLCAWSSIAMNTEAFFGQGTRLTVV.

This chain uses TRBV2 with TRBJ2-2; possibly TRBD1 for D (6 bases). Trimming left V 6 bases short and J 1 base short, with 12 bases between. The CDR3 covers 15 residues. Germline loops: CDR1 SNHLY, CDR2 FYNNEI. CDR3 in amino acids: CASSDRSGNTGELFF. Here the CDR3 DNA reads TGTGCCAGCAGCGACAGGTCTGGGAACACCGGGGAGCTGTTTTTT.

This rearrangement joins TRBV7-2 to TRBJ2-5, with TRBD1 as a possible D gene (5 bases). V was trimmed by 4 bases and J by 5 bases, leaving 14 bases between them. Germline V gives CDR1 SGHTA, CDR2 FQGNSA. CDR3 length: 14 amino acids. Here the CDR3 reads CASSSRGVGETQYF. Here the CDR3 DNA reads TGTGCCAGCAGCTCTAGGGGCGTAGGGGAGACCCAGTACTTC. The whole variable domain, filled in from reference TRBV7-2 and TRBJ2-5, reads GAGVSQSPSNKVTEKGKDVELRCDPISGHTALYWYRQSLGQGLEFLIYFQGNSAPDKSGLPSDRFSAERTGGSVSTLTIQRTQQEDSAVYLCASSSRGVGETQYFGPGTRLLVL.

This sequence joins TRBV5-4 and TRBJ2-3; 7 bases align to TRBD1. In germline, CDR1 is SGHNT, CDR2 YYREEE (reference sequence). The CDR3 runs 16 residues. The J segment lost 1 base and the V segment lost 1 base, leaving 6 bases of the junction unmatched. CDR3 sequence reads: CASSLRIQGGTDTQYF. CDR3 nucleotides: TGTGCCAGCAGCTTGAGGATCCAGGGGGGCACAGATACGCAGTATTTT.